The entry below describes one TCR beta chain. Both 60 Vbeta primers and 13 Jbeta primers went into the PCR. This table comes from immunoSEQ multiplex PCR, and its TCRdb copy is limited to in-frame clones, with some not included. The sample carries some 120,000 clones, more than 65% recorded once. This specimen comes from a study of cytomegalovirus exposure and HLA in healthy donors. The germline CDR1 and CDR2 sequences are SGHTS and YDEGEE. The CDR3 has 15 residues. The V gene end was trimmed by 4 bases and the J gene end by 3 bases; junction bases not matched to a gene: 10. What was sequenced was PBMCs. This chain connects TRBV5-8 to TRBJ2-7; 7 bases match TRBD1. This TCR came from a man aged 35 to 55 in good health and CMV-seropositive. CDR3 DNA: TGTGCCAGCAGCCCCCGACAGGGCGCGAGCTACGAGCAGTACTTC. Residues: CASSPRQGASYEQYF.